The 16 T cell receptor beta chains below were found in one sample sequenced in a study of PD-1 blockade in classical Hodgkin lymphoma. Time point indicated: newly diagnosed, previously untreated cHL patient sample. Generated by immunoSEQ multiplex PCR, the TCRdb table keeps only in-frame clones and is missing some. The sample carries fewer than 35,000 clones, about 89% recorded once. Source material: peripheral blood mononuclear cells (PBMCs). The receptors stem from a human donor with classical Hodgkin lymphoma.

The J gene is TRBJ2-5, the V gene TRBV2; maybe TRBD2 (5 bases). V was clipped by 8 bases and J by 2 bases, with 18 bases between them. The CDR3 has 15 amino acids. In germline, CDR1 is SNHLY, CDR2 FYNNEI. This CDR3 reads CASGLVGGLQETQYF. CDR3 in DNA: TGTGCCAGCGGTTTGGTTGGCGGACTTCAAGAGACCCAGTACTTC. Looking up the rest from reference TRBV2 and TRBJ2-5 gives the full variable domain: EPEVTQTPSHQVTQMGQEVILRCVPISNHLYFYWYRQILGQKVEFLVSFYNNEISEKSEIFDDQFSVERPDGSNFTLKIRSTKLEDSAMYFCASGLVGGLQETQYFGPGTRLLVL.

V and J are TRBV27 and TRBJ2-5; TRBD1 is a possible D gene (5 bases). The CDR3 covers 14 residues. V lost 2 bases and J 2 bases, leaving 9 bases between the germline ends. Germline V CDR1 and CDR2: MNHEY, SMNVEV (reference sequence). The CDR3 region is CASSLDRTQETQYF. The CDR3 nucleotides are TGTGCCAGCAGTTTAGACAGAACTCAAGAGACCCAGTACTTC.

The J gene is TRBJ2-7, the V gene TRBV7-8; D remains unclear. V lost 0 bases and J lost 0, with 6 bases in between. The CDR3 runs to 14 residues. Looked up from germline, CDR1 is SGHVS and CDR2 is FQNEAQ. The CDR3 region is CASSLAANSYEQYF. Written as DNA, the CDR3 is TGTGCCAGCAGCTTAGCGGCGAACTCCTACGAGCAGTACTTC.

This rearrangement joins TRBV2 to TRBJ2-7; no reliable D call. V was shortened by 5 bases and J by 7 bases, with 12 bases between the two germline ends. The CDR3 sequence is 12 residues long. The germline CDR1 and CDR2 sequences are SNHLY and FYNNEI. The CDR3, as DNA: TGTGCCAGCAGTCCGCCTGTTGGGGAGCAGTACTTC. Its translation: CASSPPVGEQYF.

The chain combines TRBV9 with TRBJ2-2; tentatively, D is TRBD2 (6 bases). Germline V gene lookup returns CDR1 SGDLS and CDR2 YYNGEE. The V end was cut by 0 bases, the J end by 6 bases, with 12 bases between. The CDR3 has 15 residues. DNA of the CDR3: TGTGCCAGCAGCGTAGCGGGGGAGGTCGCCGGGGAGCTGTTTTTT. This translates into CASSVAGEVAGELFF.

The chain is built from TRBV28 and TRBJ1-4; 8 bases match TRBD1. The CDR3 consists of 13 residues. The junction had 4 bases not matched to a gene; V was cut back by 1 base and J by 12 bases. Germline CDR1 reads MDHEN; CDR2 reads SYDVKM. The DNA of the CDR3 is TGTGCCAGCAGTTTATCCCGACAGGGGCAACTGTTTTTT. Its protein is CASSLSRQGQLFF.

V gene TRBV7-3 combines with J gene TRBJ2-3; D perhaps matches TRBD2 (6 bases). In germline, CDR1 is SGHTA, CDR2 FQGTGA. This CDR3 has 15 residues. V lost 6 bases, J lost 6 bases, and 19 bases lay in between. As DNA, the CDR3 is TGTGCCAGCAGTGCCGGGAGCGGGCGGTCTGATACGCAGTATTTT. It specifies CASSAGSGRSDTQYF. Together with reference TRBV7-3 and TRBJ2-3, the CDR3 gives the full variable domain: GAGVSQTPSNKVTEKGKYVELRCDPISGHTALYWYRQSLGQGPEFLIYFQGTGAADDSGLPNDRFFAVRPEGSVSTLKIQRTERGDSAVYLCASSAGSGRSDTQYFGPGTRLTVL.

The chain is built from TRBV7-2 and TRBJ2-3; no clear D. Germline CDR1 is SGHTA and CDR2 is FQGNSA. V gave up 3 bases and J gave up 2 bases, with 12 bases separating them. The CDR3 length is 15 residues. For the CDR3, the DNA is TGTGCCAGCAGCTTTGGTGGGCAGTACACAGATACGCAGTATTTT. Amino acids: CASSFGGQYTDTQYF.

About this clone itself: This same CDR3 is encoded by further DNA sequences in the sample. The genes are TRBV10-3 and TRBJ2-3; 9 nucleotides align to TRBD2. Trimming cost V 6 bases and J 3 bases; bases outside gene matches: 4. The germline V gene has CDR1 ENHRY and CDR2 SYGVKD. The CDR3 sequence is 14 residues long. The CDR3 spells CAIRTSGNTDTQYF. The CDR3 coding sequence is TGTGCCATCAGGACTAGCGGAAATACAGATACGCAGTATTTT.

The J gene is TRBJ1-6, the V gene TRBV6-6; D uncertain. Germline CDR1 is MNHNY and CDR2 is SVGAGI (reference sequence). V lost 7 bases and J 7 bases, leaving 11 bases between the germline ends. The CDR3 is made up of 13 amino acids. CDR3 nucleotide sequence: TGTGCCAGCACCTTCGAGACCAATTCACCCCTCCACTTT. Protein product: CASTFETNSPLHF.

About this clone: The same CDR3 arises from other DNA sequences in this sample as well. This chain connects TRBV7-2 to TRBJ1-5; D remains ambiguous. CDR1 and CDR2 (germline): SGHTA, FQGNSA. Between the trimmed V and J ends, which lost 3 bases and 4 bases, there was a span of 7 bases. This CDR3 has 13 residues. The CDR3 nucleotides read TGTGCCAGCAGCTTGGGAATAAATCAGCCCCAGCATTTT. Translating gives CASSLGINQPQHF.

The chain combines TRBV25-1 with TRBJ1-2; TRBD1 matches at 7 bases. Germline V gene lookup returns CDR1 MGHDK and CDR2 SYGVNS. The CDR3 extends over 14 amino acids. The J segment lost 12 bases and the V segment lost 2 bases, leaving 12 bases of the junction unmatched. The CDR3 DNA reads as TGTGCCAGCAGTGAACACGAACTGACAGGGCCGAACACCTTC. Translating it yields CASSEHELTGPNTF.

CDR3: CASSPGTSGTVDTQYF. Here the CDR3 DNA reads TGTGCCAGCTCACCAGGAACTAGCGGGACGGTAGATACGCAGTATTTT. This chain links TRBV18 with TRBJ2-3, with 10 positions matching TRBD2. V shed 2 bases and J 5 bases; nucleotides not matched to a gene: 7. The CDR3 length is 16 residues. Germline lookup yields CDR1 KGHSH and CDR2 LQKENI.

In this sample, this clone turned up a few times. Additional DNA sequences in this sample encode the identical CDR3. J is TRBJ2-3 and V is TRBV6-5; the D is unclear. With 5 bases removed from V and 6 bases from J, the gap between germline ends came to 9 bases. From germline, CDR1 is MNHEY and CDR2 SVGAGI. The CDR3 contains 12 residues. This CDR3 is CASSPRPDTQYF. The CDR3 DNA reads TGTGCCAGCAGTCCAAGACCCGATACGCAGTATTTT.

The chain combines TRBV11-3 with TRBJ2-1; D remains ambiguous. CDR1 and CDR2 from the germline V gene are SGHNT and YENEEA. The CDR3 totals 12 residues. The V and J ends lost 5 bases and 8 bases respectively, with 10 bases between them. The CDR3 nucleotides read TGTGCCAGCAGCCCGGGTACCGATGAGCAGTTCTTC. As protein: CASSPGTDEQFF.

The chain uses TRBV28 and TRBJ1-1; D is unresolved. CDR3 length: 15 amino acids. The V end was cut by 7 bases, the J end by 1 base, with 16 bases between. Germline values: CDR1 MDHEN, CDR2 SYDVKM. The CDR3 region is CASTPEGRGNTEAFF. The CDR3 bases are TGTGCCAGCACCCCAGAAGGGCGGGGGAACACTGAAGCTTTCTTT.